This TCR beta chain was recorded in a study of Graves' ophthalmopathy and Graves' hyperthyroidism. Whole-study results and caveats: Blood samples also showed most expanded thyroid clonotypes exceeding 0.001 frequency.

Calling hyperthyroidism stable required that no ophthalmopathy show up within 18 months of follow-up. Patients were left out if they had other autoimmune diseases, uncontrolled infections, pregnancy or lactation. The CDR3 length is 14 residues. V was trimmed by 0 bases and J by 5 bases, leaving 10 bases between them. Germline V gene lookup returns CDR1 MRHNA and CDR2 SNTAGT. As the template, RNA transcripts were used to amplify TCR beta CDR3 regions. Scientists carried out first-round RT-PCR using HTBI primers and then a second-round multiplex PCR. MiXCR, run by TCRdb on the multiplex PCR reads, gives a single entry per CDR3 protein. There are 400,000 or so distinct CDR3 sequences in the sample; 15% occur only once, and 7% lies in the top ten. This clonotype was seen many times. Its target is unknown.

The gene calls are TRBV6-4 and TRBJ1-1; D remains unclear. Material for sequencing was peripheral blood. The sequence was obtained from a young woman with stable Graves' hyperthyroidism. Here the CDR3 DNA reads TGTGCCAGCAGTGACTCATCTAAGGGTACTGAAGCTTTCTTT. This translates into CASSDSSKGTEAFF.